One sample yielded the 9 T cell receptor beta chains listed below, sequenced in a study of blood T cell repertoires in COVID-19 (dated by TCRdb to the early 2020s). Library method: the immunoSEQ multiplex PCR assay. In its TCRdb copy, this immuneACCESS table keeps in-frame sequences only and misses some clones. Where compared with another copy, unresolved V genes explain less than half of these, and the others have no known cause. Across this sample there are 200,000 to 300,000 clones, with roughly 86% seen only once. The ten largest clones capture roughly 9.8% of the sample. Sequenced sample: peripheral blood. The receptor set was obtained from a man aged 40-50 years who had recovered from COVID-19.

This chain links TRBV5-5 with TRBJ1-1, with D possibly TRBD1 on 5 matching bases. The CDR3 is 12 amino acids. The germline V and J ends were trimmed by 4 bases and 11 bases, with 15 bases remaining between them. The germline V gene encodes CDR1 SGHKS and CDR2 YYEKEE (reference sequence). The CDR3 region has the DNA TGTGCCAGCAGCCAACCAACGGGGGGTGCTTTCTTT. It is translated as CASSQPTGGAFF.

The rearrangement joins TRBV7-2 to TRBJ1-2, with TRBD1 as a possible D gene (6 bases). The CDR3 length is 14 residues. Per germline, CDR1 SGHTA and CDR2 FQGNSA. V gave up 1 base and J gave up 7 bases, with 13 bases separating them. DNA for the CDR3: TGTGCCAGCAGCTTAGGTCAGGGGATAGGTGGCTACACCTTC. Protein product: CASSLGQGIGGYTF.

The chain carries TRBV10-3 and TRBJ2-7; perhaps TRBD1 as D (6 bases). V was cut by 4 bases and J by 4 bases, with 8 bases left in between. This CDR3 spans 12 amino acids. Germline lookup yields CDR1 ENHRY and CDR2 SYGVKD. CDR3 DNA sequence: TGTGCCATCAGTGCACAGGGATACGAGCAGTACTTC. Amino acids: CAISAQGYEQYF.

In this sample, this clone turned up a few times. This chain uses TRBV5-8 with TRBJ1-5; 11 bases line up with TRBD1. The junction had 1 base not matched to a gene; V was cut back by 4 bases and J by 1 base. Germline loops: CDR1 SGHTS, CDR2 YDEGEE. The CDR3 loop spans 15 amino acids. DNA of the CDR3: TGTGCCAGCAGCCGGGACAGGGGGAGCAATCAGCCCCAGCATTTT. This translates into CASSRDRGSNQPQHF.

The J gene is TRBJ1-2, the V gene TRBV7-2; weak D call: TRBD1 (5 bases). Trimming took off 6 bases at V and 0 bases at J, with 14 bases between the two ends. The CDR3 has 15 residues. From germline, CDR1 is SGHTA and CDR2 FQGNSA. CDR3 nucleotide sequence: TGTGCCAGCAGGTCGGGCGGGGCAGCTAACTATGGCTACACCTTC. The encoded protein is CASRSGGAANYGYTF.

The genes are TRBV21-1 and TRBJ1-5; no check of the table's D call, TRBD1, against the DNA was made. TRBV21-1 is reported as a pseudogene. CDR3 length: 13 residues. The CDR3 coding sequence is TGTGCCGCTCGAACAGATAGCAATCAGCCCCAGCATTTT. Protein product: CAARTDSNQPQHF.

The chain links TRBV5-8 to TRBJ2-1, with 9 bases matching TRBD2. Germline V gene lookup returns CDR1 SGHTS and CDR2 YDEGEE. The trim removed 0 bases at V and 3 bases at J, leaving 1 base unmatched. The CDR3 extends over 15 amino acids. This CDR3 reads CASSLGTSVYNEQFF. For the CDR3, the DNA is TGTGCCAGCAGCTTGGGGACTAGCGTCTACAATGAGCAGTTCTTC. Full variable domain (remainder filled in from reference TRBV5-8 and TRBJ2-1): EAGVTQSPTHLIKTRGQQATLRCSPISGHTSVYWYQQALGLGLQFLLWYDEGEERNRGNFPPRFSGRQFPNYSSELNVNALELEDSALYLCASSLGTSVYNEQFFGPGTRLTVL.

This clone was seen a single time. The V gene is TRBV5-5, the J gene TRBJ1-4; D unclear. Germline CDR1 is SGHKS and CDR2 is YYEKEE (reference sequence). Trimming pared 1 base from V and 10 bases from J, leaving 11 bases between. This CDR3 is built from 13 residues. DNA for the CDR3: TGTGCCAGCAGCTTGATTCCGGAGGGAAAACTGTTTTTT. Encoded protein: CASSLIPEGKLFF.

This clone was observed a handful of times. The chain couples TRBV2 to TRBJ1-4; possibly TRBD1 for D (6 bases). V was pared by 9 bases and J by 7 bases, with 18 bases between. Per the germline V gene, CDR1 is SNHLY and CDR2 is FYNNEI. CDR3 length: 14 residues. For the CDR3, the DNA is TGTGCCAGTCAGATTACAGGGATTGGTGAAAAACTGTTTTTT. Its translation: CASQITGIGEKLFF. Based on the CDR3 plus reference TRBV2 and TRBJ1-4, the full variable domain is EPEVTQTPSHQVTQMGQEVILRCVPISNHLYFYWYRQILGQKVEFLVSFYNNEISEKSEIFDDQFSVERPDGSNFTLKIRSTKLEDSAMYFCASQITGIGEKLFFGSGTQLSVL.